These T cell receptor beta chains were read from a single sample in a study of blood T cell repertoires in COVID-19. The repertoire was sequenced with immunoSEQ multiplex PCR; TCRdb's copy has only in-frame clones and lacks some. The sample holds some 180,000 clones; about 80% are singletons and the top ten take around 8%. The sample was peripheral blood. These receptors all come from an older woman with COVID-19, enrolled during active disease. Both conserved end residues are part of each CDR3. The D gene is left open where the match is weak. Clone size is shown for a subset of rows, as once, few, many or a class of expanded clone.

J,V,D,size,CDR3,DNA
TRBJ2-7,TRBV5-4,-,-,CASSLFKGYEQYF,TGTGCCAGCAGCTTGTTTAAGGGGTACGAGCAGTACTTC
TRBJ1-5,TRBV28,-,once,CASSPSSFNQPQHF,TGTGCCAGCAGCCCTTCCTCGTTTAATCAGCCCCAGCATTTT
TRBJ2-3,TRBV7-9,TRBD2,-,CASSRGTSGRPSTDTQYF,TGTGCCAGCAGTCGTGGGACTAGCGGGAGGCCGAGCACAGATACGCAGTATTTT
TRBJ2-2,TRBV28,TRBD1,-,CASSLTGGYTGELFF,TGTGCCAGCAGCCTGACAGGGGGCTACACCGGGGAGCTGTTTTTT
TRBJ2-3,TRBV6-5,-,-,CASSYSGGPGHTQYF,TGTGCCAGCAGTTACTCGGGGGGGCCGGGACATACGCAGTATTTT
TRBJ1-2,TRBV5-4,-,once,CASSFLRGNGYTF,TGTGCCAGCAGCTTCCTAAGGGGGAACGGCTACACCTTC
TRBJ2-7,TRBV5-5,-,-,CASSSVTSGSDEQYF,TGTGCCAGCAGCTCGGTCACTTCAGGGTCCGACGAGCAGTACTTC
TRBJ2-1,TRBV4-2,TRBD1,-,CASSQTGTVSYNEQFF,TGTGCCAGCAGCCAAACCGGGACAGTCTCCTACAATGAGCAGTTCTTC
TRBJ2-2,TRBV27,TRBD1,-,CASSDRGLTGELFF,TGTGCCAGCAGCGACAGGGGGCTGACCGGGGAGCTGTTTTTT
TRBJ2-2,TRBV11-2,-,-,CASSLAPAKSDWRAGELFF,TGTGCCAGCAGCTTAGCCCCTGCGAAAAGCGACTGGCGAGCCGGGGAGCTGTTTTTT
TRBJ1-2,TRBV6-5,TRBD1,-,CASSFDRAPYGYTF,TGTGCCAGCAGTTTCGACAGGGCCCCCTATGGCTACACCTTC
TRBJ2-1,TRBV5-4,TRBD2,-,CASSLRLAENNEQFF,TGTGCCAGCAGCCTCCGACTAGCGGAGAACAATGAGCAGTTCTTC
TRBJ1-3,TRBV3-1/TRBV3-2,-,-,CASSQDLVDGNTIYF,TGTGCCAGCAGCCAAGATCTAGTCGATGGAAACACCATATATTTT
TRBJ2-5,TRBV9,TRBD2,-,CASSVGRTSGGNGETQYF,TGTGCCAGCAGCGTAGGGCGGACTAGCGGGGGCAATGGGGAGACCCAGTACTTC
TRBJ2-3,TRBV30,TRBD1,-,CAWSSFGQGLVDTQYF,TGTGCCTGGAGTTCGTTCGGACAGGGGCTGGTAGATACGCAGTATTTT
TRBJ2-1,TRBV7-6,TRBD2,once,CASSHRIGGLAGGIEQFF,TGTGCCAGCAGCCACCGGATCGGAGGGCTAGCGGGAGGCATAGAGCAGTTCTTC
TRBJ1-6,TRBV11-2,-,-,CASSHGQSSPLHF,TGTGCCAGCAGCCACGGACAATCTTCACCCCTCCACTTT